One T cell receptor beta chain is described in this entry. As yet, its antigen is unknown. These data are taken from a study of graft-versus-host responses after intestinal transplantation. Across the whole study: Recipients across the board were started on anti-thymocyte globulin induction, then kept on tacrolimus and steroids for roughly 3 years.

Measured with immunoSEQ multiplex PCR; TCRdb has only the in-frame clones, and not every one. The table lists 150,000 or so clones, roughly 91% of them singletons. Regarding the study as a whole: Present in recipient marrow, GvH clones included some that appeared first in ileum or blood. Peak GvH clone levels in circulation were associated with early post-transplant HvG declines.

The sequencing here drew on unstimulated CD4+ T cells sorted from spleen or lymph node cells, taken before intestinal transplant. This clonotype originated in a human donor who received an intestinal transplant.

CDR3 sequence reads: CASSPAGGLDTQYF. Written as DNA, the CDR3 is TGTGCCAGCAGCCCTGCGGGAGGGCTAGATACGCAGTATTTT. This rearrangement joins TRBV2 to TRBJ2-3, with TRBD2 identical over 9 bases. Germline loops: CDR1 SNHLY, CDR2 FYNNEI. This CDR3 comprises 14 residues. V trimming: 6 bases; J trimming: 5 bases; junction bases outside the gene matches: 6.